The 32 T cell receptor beta chains listed next were all sequenced from one sample in a study of T-cell reconstitution after alpha-beta-depleted transplantation in children. The authors prepared the TCRbeta library with unique molecular identifiers. From the PCR reads, TCRdb called clonotypes with MiXCR, one entry per CDR3 protein. The profile shows over 85,000 distinct CDR3 sequences, about 5.6% of them singletons. This specimen was PBMCs, mostly from graft donor cells, taken 60 days after TCRalphabeta/CD19-depleted stem cell transplant. The receptors derive from a female patient aged 2-10 years who had a stem cell transplant for Fanconi anemia, so the T cells may come from the graft donor.

Many counts were recorded for this clonotype. The chain links TRBV20-1 to TRBJ2-2, with 12 bases identical to TRBD2. The CDR3 is made up of 14 amino acids. Germline CDR1 DFQATT, CDR2 SNEGSKA (reference sequence). V trimming: 2 bases; J trimming: 6 bases; junction bases outside the gene matches: 1. CDR3 sequence: CSARLAGGPGELFF. The CDR3 DNA follows: TGCAGTGCTAGACTAGCGGGAGGGCCCGGGGAGCTGTTTTTT.

This clonotype was counted ten times or more. V gene TRBV20-1 combines with J gene TRBJ2-1; TRBD1 or TRBD2 may be the D gene (5 bases each). V shed 7 bases and J shed 2 bases, with 15 bases lying between them. Per the germline V gene, CDR1 is DFQATT and CDR2 is SNEGSKA (reference sequence). This CDR3 comprises 14 residues. The CDR3 loop reads CSGFGRGAYNEQFF. DNA for the CDR3: TGCAGTGGTTTTGGACGGGGCGCCTACAATGAGCAGTTCTTC.

The chain is built from TRBV5-5 and TRBJ1-1, with 9 bases that match TRBD1. Trimming took 0 bases from V and 4 from J; bases not matched to a gene: 4. CDR3 size: 15 residues. Per the germline V gene, CDR1 is SGHKS and CDR2 is YYEKEE (reference sequence). The CDR3 nucleotides are TGTGCCAGCAGCTTGGACAGGGGGCGCGGCACTGAAGCTTTCTTT. It specifies CASSLDRGRGTEAFF.

Ten or more counts support this clonotype. The chain couples TRBV3-1 to TRBJ2-5, with D possibly TRBD1 on 6 matching bases. The CDR3 length is 15 residues. The V end was cut by 4 bases, the J end by 1 base, with 13 bases between. The germline gives CDR1 LGHDT, CDR2 YNNKEL (reference sequence). The chain's CDR3 is CASSPRDTLQETQYF. In DNA form, the CDR3 reads TGTGCCAGCAGCCCCCGGGACACCCTCCAAGAGACCCAGTACTTC.

Ten or more counts support this clonotype. The rearrangement links TRBV12-3 or TRBV12-4 to TRBJ1-4, with D uncertain. V was trimmed by 4 bases and J by 4 bases, leaving 4 bases between them. The length of the CDR3 is 12 residues. CDR3 in amino acids: CASSSLNEKLFF. In DNA form, the CDR3 reads TGTGCCAGCAGTTCCCTTAATGAAAAACTGTTTTTT.

This clonotype has at least ten counts. The chain combines TRBV7-9 with TRBJ1-5; 8 positions agree with TRBD1. This CDR3 has 16 amino acids. V shed 1 base, J shed 6 bases, and the junction held 8 bases outside the gene matches. Germline lookup yields CDR1 SEHNR and CDR2 FQNEAQ (reference sequence). CDR3 in amino acids: CASSLVGGTGGQPQHF. Here the CDR3 DNA reads TGTGCCAGCAGCTTAGTGGGCGGGACAGGAGGTCAGCCCCAGCATTTT.

This clonotype was seen repeatedly, ten times or more. The chain combines TRBV7-6 with TRBJ2-7; D might be TRBD1 or TRBD2, each matching 6 bases. Looked up from germline, CDR1 is SGHVS and CDR2 is FNYEAQ. The CDR3 has 16 amino acids. V was cut by 2 bases and J by 3 bases, with 17 bases left in between. CDR3 in DNA: TGTGCCAGCAGCTTATGGAGCAGGGGAGGAGGCTACGAGCAGTACTTC. It yields the protein CASSLWSRGGGYEQYF. The full variable domain, rest sourced from reference TRBV7-6 and TRBJ2-7, is GAGVSQSPRYKVTKRGQDVALRCDPISGHVSLYWYRQALGQGPEFLTYFNYEAQQDKSGLPNDRFSAERPEGSISTLTIQRTEQRDSAMYRCASSLWSRGGGYEQYFGPGTRLTVT.

This clonotype showed up just a few times. The chain is built from TRBV28 and TRBJ2-7; 9 positions match TRBD1. There are 14 residues in the CDR3. Germline CDR1 is MDHEN and CDR2 is SYDVKM. Germline trimming cut 6 bases from V and 6 bases from J; bases unmatched to any gene: 9. The CDR3 protein is CASSLGTGPFEQYF. The CDR3 nucleotides are TGTGCCAGCAGCTTAGGGACAGGGCCCTTCGAGCAGTACTTC.

V usage is TRBV7-2 and J usage is TRBJ2-1, with 12 nucleotides matching TRBD2. J lost 4 bases, V lost 5 bases, and 18 bases had no gene match. In germline, CDR1 is SGHTA, CDR2 FQGNSA. The CDR3 sequence is 20 residues long. The CDR3 nucleotides read TGTGCCAGCAGCCCGAGGGTGTCTAGCGGGAGGGGGGAAAGGTACAATGAGCAGTTCTTC. Protein sequence: CASSPRVSSGRGERYNEQFF.

The chain joins TRBV6-1 to TRBJ2-3, with 7 bases that match TRBD2. The ends lost 1 base at V and 4 bases at J; junction bases unmatched: 17. CDR1 and CDR2 (germline): MNHNS, SASEGT. The CDR3 runs 19 residues. The CDR3 DNA reads as TGTGCCAGCAGTGAAGTGGGTCGGCTAGCGGTAGTTTTGGCAGATACGCAGTATTTT. It encodes CASSEVGRLAVVLADTQYF.

The chain couples TRBV11-3 to TRBJ2-2; 11 bases are shared with TRBD1. CDR3 length equals 17 residues. V dropped 0 bases and J dropped 3; count of bases not matched to a gene: 3. Germline V gene lookup returns CDR1 SGHNT and CDR2 YENEEA. The DNA for the CDR3 is TGTGCCAGCAGCTTAGAGTGGGGACAGGGGGACACCGGGGAGCTGTTTTTT. Its translation is CASSLEWGQGDTGELFF.

This clonotype was seen only a few times. The chain combines TRBV2 with TRBJ2-2; D is perhaps TRBD2 (5 bases). Trimming took 4 bases from V and 6 from J, leaving 9 bases between them. The CDR3 is 13 amino acids. CDR1 SNHLY and CDR2 FYNNEI come from the germline V gene. CDR3 sequence (DNA): TGTGCCAGCAGTGTGAGGGTGGCCGGGGAGCTGTTTTTT. It is translated as CASSVRVAGELFF.

This clonotype was counted many times. The chain has TRBV20-1 and TRBJ1-6, with no clear D. V lost 3 bases and J lost 5, with 8 bases in between. This CDR3 contains 13 residues. The germline gives CDR1 DFQATT, CDR2 SNEGSKA (reference sequence). The DNA of the CDR3 is TGCAGTGCTAGGCGAACGGATAATTCACCCCTCCACTTT. This translates into CSARRTDNSPLHF.

This clonotype was counted only a few times. The CDR3 protein is CASSLEWQGAYEQFF. CDR3 DNA sequence: TGTGCCAGCAGCTTAGAATGGCAGGGGGCCTATGAGCAGTTCTTC. This rearrangement joins TRBV7-9 to TRBJ2-1; 8 positions match TRBD1. Looked up from germline, CDR1 is SEHNR and CDR2 is FQNEAQ (reference sequence). Trimming cost V 1 base and J 8 bases; bases outside gene matches: 7. CDR3 size: 15 residues. Variable domain in full (rest from reference TRBV7-9 and TRBJ2-1): DTGVSQNPRHKITKRGQNVTFRCDPISEHNRLYWYRQTLGQGPEFLTYFQNEAQLEKSRLLSDRFSAERPKGSFSTLEIQRTEQGDSAMYLCASSLEWQGAYEQFFGPGTRLTVL.

This clonotype was counted ten times or more. This sequence joins TRBV7-9 and TRBJ2-1, with D tentatively TRBD2 (6 bases). V was pared by 5 bases and J by 2 bases, with 13 bases between. Germline lookup yields CDR1 SEHNR and CDR2 FQNEAQ (reference sequence). CDR3 length: 15 amino acids. CDR3 bases: TGTGCCAGCAGCCTGGACTACCCCACCTACAATGAGCAGTTCTTC. This encodes CASSLDYPTYNEQFF.

This clonotype was counted a few times. The gene calls are TRBV20-1 and TRBJ2-5; TRBD2 matches at 7 bases. CDR1 and CDR2 from the germline V gene are DFQATT and SNEGSKA (reference sequence). Trimming took 7 bases from V and 4 from J; bases not matched to a gene: 21. CDR3 size: 17 residues. The CDR3, as DNA: TGCAGTGTCCTATCGGGGATGGGACTATCCCTTGGAGAGACCCAGTACTTC. Its protein is CSVLSGMGLSLGETQYF.

This rearrangement joins TRBV7-2 to TRBJ2-5; D is uncertain. Germline assignment: CDR1 SGHTA and CDR2 FQGNSA. This CDR3 has 12 residues. The V end lost 3 bases, the J end lost 5 bases, and 7 bases lay between the germline ends. CDR3 protein: CASSFYGETQYF. As DNA, the CDR3 is TGTGCCAGCAGCTTCTACGGGGAGACCCAGTACTTC.

V gene TRBV25-1 combines with J gene TRBJ2-3; D is possibly TRBD1 (6 bases). The germline CDR1 and CDR2 sequences are MGHDK and SYGVNS. This CDR3 has 14 residues. Trimming stripped 5 bases from V and 2 bases from J, with 11 bases between. This chain's CDR3 is CASSTTGITDTQYF. In DNA form, the CDR3 reads TGTGCCAGCAGTACTACAGGGATCACAGATACGCAGTATTTT.

This clonotype was seen repeatedly, ten times or more. The chain employs TRBV20-1 and TRBJ2-3; 8 nucleotides line up with TRBD2. CDR3 length equals 17 residues. With 1 base clipped from V and 1 base from J, the junction kept 10 bases outside the gene matches. CDR1 is DFQATT, CDR2 SNEGSKA, per germline (reference sequence). In nucleotides, the CDR3 is TGCAGTGCTAGAGGCAGGCTATTAGCGGGGCGCACAGATACGCAGTATTTT. Translation: CSARGRLLAGRTDTQYF.

This chain joins TRBV9 and TRBJ1-1, with 8 bases lining up with TRBD1. V lost 3 bases and J lost 1; bases outside the gene matches: 2. The CDR3 loop spans 14 amino acids. Germline V CDR1 and CDR2: SGDLS, YYNGEE. CDR3 coding DNA: TGTGCCAGCAGCGAGGGGACAGGGAACACTGAAGCTTTCTTT. It encodes CASSEGTGNTEAFF.

This clonotype was observed many times. V is TRBV9 and J is TRBJ2-2, with D possibly being TRBD2 (7 bases). Germline V CDR1 and CDR2: SGDLS, YYNGEE. This CDR3 contains 17 residues. Trimming took 0 bases from V and 7 from J, leaving 19 bases between them. This CDR3 reads CASSVGRPGGPDGELFF. The CDR3 DNA reads TGTGCCAGCAGCGTAGGACGCCCGGGGGGCCCGGACGGGGAGCTGTTTTTT.

This clonotype has just a few counts. The V and J genes are TRBV5-1 and TRBJ2-5; possibly TRBD1 for D (7 bases). Deletions cut 5 bases from V and 0 bases from J, with 17 bases between. Germline CDR1 is SGHRS and CDR2 is YFSETQ. The CDR3 length is 16 residues. The chain's CDR3 is CASRPPGGLDQETQYF. The CDR3 nucleotides read TGCGCCAGCAGACCTCCAGGGGGGTTGGACCAAGAGACCCAGTACTTC.

This clonotype was observed at least ten times. The rearrangement links TRBV24-1 to TRBJ2-1, with 9 bases fitting TRBD1. Germline V gives CDR1 KGHDR, CDR2 SFDVKD. There are 16 residues in the CDR3. Losses at the gene ends were 4 bases for V and 3 bases for J; bases not matched to a gene: 6. The CDR3 DNA reads TGTGCCACCAGTGAACCTACAGGGGGCGGCTACAATGAGCAGTTCTTC. Its translation is CATSEPTGGGYNEQFF.

A few counts support this clonotype. This chain joins TRBV20-1 and TRBJ2-5; 7 nucleotides match TRBD2. The CDR3 covers 19 residues. Germline CDR1 and CDR2: DFQATT and SNEGSKA (reference sequence). J gave up 0 bases and V 0 bases, and 16 bases lay outside the gene matches. In nucleotides, the CDR3 is TGCAGTGCTAGAGATGGAGGGGCCAAGCTCGGGGGGTACCAAGAGACCCAGTACTTC. This encodes CSARDGGAKLGGYQETQYF.

The sample holds many counts of this clonotype. The V and J genes are TRBV7-9 and TRBJ2-7, with TRBD1 identical over 7 bases. The germline V gene has CDR1 SEHNR and CDR2 FQNEAQ (reference sequence). J gave up 6 bases and V 5 bases, and 1 base lay outside the gene matches. The CDR3 contains 11 residues. The CDR3 DNA is TGTGCCAGCAGCCCAGGGGGCGAGCAGTACTTC. Translation gives CASSPGGEQYF.

This clonotype appeared many times. The chain uses TRBV20-1 and TRBJ2-2; no clear D. V gave up 3 bases and J gave up 3 bases, with 11 bases separating them. This CDR3 region has 14 residues. From germline, CDR1 is DFQATT and CDR2 SNEGSKA (reference sequence). DNA for the CDR3: TGCAGTGCTAGCACCGATGGGTACACCGGGGAGCTGTTTTTT. It encodes CSASTDGYTGELFF.

At least ten counts were recorded for this clonotype. The chain joins TRBV7-8 to TRBJ2-1; the D gene is possibly TRBD1 (6 bases). This CDR3 has 15 amino acids. Germline V lookup: CDR1 SGHVS, CDR2 FQNEAQ. Trimming took 5 bases from V and 3 from J, leaving 14 bases between them. CDR3 DNA sequence: TGTGCCAGCAGCCCCGGGCAGGGGATCTACAATGAGCAGTTCTTC. Translating it yields CASSPGQGIYNEQFF.

This clonotype was recorded at least ten times. The gene calls are TRBV4-2 and TRBJ2-3; 11 bases match TRBD2. This CDR3 is built from 18 residues. Trimming took 0 bases from V and 0 from J; bases not matched to a gene: 5. Germline CDR1 LGHNA, CDR2 YNFKEQ. In DNA, the CDR3 is TGTGCCAGCAGCCAAGACGGGCTAGCGGGGGGCAGCACAGATACGCAGTATTTT. The encoded protein is CASSQDGLAGGSTDTQYF.

This clonotype was detected ten times or more. This chain links TRBV5-1 with TRBJ2-3, with 7 bases aligning to TRBD2. The CDR3 loop spans 16 amino acids. Per the germline V gene, CDR1 is SGHRS and CDR2 is YFSETQ. Losses at the gene ends were 2 bases for V and 0 bases for J; bases not matched to a gene: 6. This CDR3 is CASSLGTKGSTDTQYF. In DNA form, the CDR3 reads TGCGCCAGCAGCTTAGGGACTAAAGGCAGCACAGATACGCAGTATTTT.

This rearrangement joins TRBV20-1 to TRBJ2-1; 11 bases fit TRBD2. Germline-derived CDR1 and CDR2 are DFQATT and SNEGSKA (reference sequence). V trimming: 1 base; J trimming: 0 bases; junction bases outside the gene matches: 5. The CDR3 has 17 residues. CDR3 protein: CSARGLAGLSSYNEQFF. The CDR3 DNA reads as TGCAGTGCTAGAGGACTAGCGGGACTGAGCTCCTACAATGAGCAGTTCTTC.

Ten or more counts support this clonotype. This chain links TRBV21-1 with TRBJ1-2. TRBV21-1 is tagged as a pseudogene. This CDR3 contains 19 residues. In DNA form, the CDR3 reads TGTGCCAGCAGCAAAGAATTTGCTAAGGATGGACGTCTTAACTATGGCTACACCTTC. Amino acids: CASSKEFAKDGRLNYGYTF.

This clonotype was recorded at least ten times. This chain joins TRBV5-1 and TRBJ2-2; tentatively, D is TRBD2 (6 bases). The V gene lost 1 base and the J gene lost 7 bases, with 14 bases spanning the gap. The CDR3 runs 15 residues. Germline lookup yields CDR1 SGHRS and CDR2 YFSETQ. The CDR3 loop reads CASSLLGGDVGELFF. CDR3 sequence (DNA): TGCGCCAGCAGCTTGCTGGGGGGAGATGTCGGGGAGCTGTTTTTT.